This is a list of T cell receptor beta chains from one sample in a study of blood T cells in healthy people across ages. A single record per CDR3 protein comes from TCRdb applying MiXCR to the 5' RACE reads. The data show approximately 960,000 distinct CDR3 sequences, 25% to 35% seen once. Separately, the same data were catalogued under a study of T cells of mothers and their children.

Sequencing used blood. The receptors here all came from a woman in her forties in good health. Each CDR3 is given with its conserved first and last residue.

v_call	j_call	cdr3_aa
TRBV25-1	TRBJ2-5	CASSYPQGTQYF
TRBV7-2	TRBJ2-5	CASSSRPNLLAGGRETQYF
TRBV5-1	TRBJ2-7	CASSPQGLYEQYF
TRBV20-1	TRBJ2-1	CSAYPLASSYNEQFF
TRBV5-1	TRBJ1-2	CASSPRTGPGYTF
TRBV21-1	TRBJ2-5	CASSTGTGLETQYF
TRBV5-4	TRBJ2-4	CASSQGQRNIQYF
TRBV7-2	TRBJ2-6	CASSFRAIADGMYTGANVLTF
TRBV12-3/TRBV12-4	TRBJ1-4	CASSGQGAANEKLFF
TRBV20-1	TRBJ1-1	CSAPLPGRWNTEAFF
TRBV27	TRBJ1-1	CASAAGSKLMNTEAFF
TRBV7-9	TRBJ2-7	CASSTRTSGGDVAEQYF
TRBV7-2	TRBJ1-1	CASSQQGLNTEAFF
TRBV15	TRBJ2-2	CVTSRGDRTGELFF
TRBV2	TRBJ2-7	CASRDGQGEQYF
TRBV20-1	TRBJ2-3	CSARDSPFGTDTQYF
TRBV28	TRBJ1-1	CASNPVGGTEAFF
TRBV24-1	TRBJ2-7	CATSLTGTGGEEQYF
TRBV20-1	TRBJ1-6	CSAIRSPGAQNSPLHF
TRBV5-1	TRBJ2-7	CASCRTAGYEQYF
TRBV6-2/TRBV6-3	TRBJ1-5	CASSSTERINQHF
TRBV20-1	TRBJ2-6	CSAISGGGSSGANVLTF
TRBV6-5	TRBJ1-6	CASSYSNGGNSPLHF
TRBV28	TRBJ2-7	CASSWPGFGYNEQYF
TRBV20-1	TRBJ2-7	CSRTGGSYEQYF
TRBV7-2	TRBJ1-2	CASSLSPSGTGRGYTF
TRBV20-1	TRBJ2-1	CSAKMLGNEQFF
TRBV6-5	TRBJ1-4	CASSYGGGPNEKLFF
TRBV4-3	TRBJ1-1	CASSQDKGTNTEAFF
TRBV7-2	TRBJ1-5	CASSTYYSNQPQHF
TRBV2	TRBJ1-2	CASSPDWQAHYGYTF
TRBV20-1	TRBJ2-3	CSGNRGLEDTQYF
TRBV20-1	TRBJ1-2	CSARGVWDYGYTF
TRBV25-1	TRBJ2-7	CASSEDKGQGSYEQYF
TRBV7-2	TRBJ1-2	CASSLKGPYGYTF
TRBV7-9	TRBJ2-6	CASSLGDAGANVLTF
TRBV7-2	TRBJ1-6	CASSPQWDYNSPLHF
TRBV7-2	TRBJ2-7	CASSLGLSSGGLKRAQYF
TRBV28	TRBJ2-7	CAGLPNRDRGYEQYF
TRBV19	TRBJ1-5	CASSIAGGRVGQPQHF
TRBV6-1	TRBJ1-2	CASTLLGRDYGYTF
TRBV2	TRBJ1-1	CASSKDRPNTEAFF
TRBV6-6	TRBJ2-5	CVSSYSTVPSPETQYF
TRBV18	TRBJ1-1	CASSPPGQGLYTEAFF
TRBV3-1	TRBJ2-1	CASSQDGAYNEQFF
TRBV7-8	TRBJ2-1	CASTSGGGNEQFF
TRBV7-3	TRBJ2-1	CASSLTGGASYNEQFF
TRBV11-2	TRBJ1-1	CASSLHGFTEAFF